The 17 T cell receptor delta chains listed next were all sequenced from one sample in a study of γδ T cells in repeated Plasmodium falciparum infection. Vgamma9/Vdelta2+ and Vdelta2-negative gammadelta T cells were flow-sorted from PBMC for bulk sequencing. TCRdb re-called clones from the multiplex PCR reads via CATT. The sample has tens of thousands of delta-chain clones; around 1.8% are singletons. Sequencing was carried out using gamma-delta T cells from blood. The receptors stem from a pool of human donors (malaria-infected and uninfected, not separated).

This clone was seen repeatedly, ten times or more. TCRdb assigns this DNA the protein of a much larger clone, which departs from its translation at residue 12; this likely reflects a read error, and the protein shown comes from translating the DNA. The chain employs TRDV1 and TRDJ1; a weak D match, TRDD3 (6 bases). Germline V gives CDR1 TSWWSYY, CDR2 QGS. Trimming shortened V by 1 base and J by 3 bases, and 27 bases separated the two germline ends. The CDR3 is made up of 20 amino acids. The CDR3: CALGEPANVLHVLGPDKLIF. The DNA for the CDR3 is TGTGCTCTTGGGGAACCAGCTAACGTCCTCCACGTACTGGGTCCCGATAAACTCATCTTT.

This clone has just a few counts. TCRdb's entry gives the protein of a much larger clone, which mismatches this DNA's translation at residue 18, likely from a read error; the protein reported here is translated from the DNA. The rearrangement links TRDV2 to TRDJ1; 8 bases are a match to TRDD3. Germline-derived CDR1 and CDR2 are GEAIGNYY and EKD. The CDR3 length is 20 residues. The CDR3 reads CACDTLPGTGGLLDTDKPIF. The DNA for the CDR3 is TGTGCCTGTGACACTCTTCCCGGGACTGGGGGTCTACTGGACACCGATAAACCCATCTTT.

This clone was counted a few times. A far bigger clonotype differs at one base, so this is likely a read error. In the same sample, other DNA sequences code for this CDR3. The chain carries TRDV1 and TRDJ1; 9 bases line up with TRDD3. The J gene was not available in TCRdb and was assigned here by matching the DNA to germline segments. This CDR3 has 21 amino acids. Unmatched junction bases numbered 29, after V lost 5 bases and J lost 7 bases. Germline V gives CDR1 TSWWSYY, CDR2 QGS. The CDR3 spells CALGNGFPILLGDLGAGKLIF. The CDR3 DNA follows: TGTGCTCTTGGGAATGGTTTCCCTATCCTTCTGGGGGATCTGGGGGCCGGTAAACTCATCTTT.

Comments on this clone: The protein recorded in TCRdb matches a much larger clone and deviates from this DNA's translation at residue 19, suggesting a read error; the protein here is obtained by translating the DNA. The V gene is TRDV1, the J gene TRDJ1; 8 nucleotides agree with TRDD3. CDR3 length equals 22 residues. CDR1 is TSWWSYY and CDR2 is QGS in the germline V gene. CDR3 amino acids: CALGEPNTARILGVLLPDRLIF. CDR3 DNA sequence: TGTGCTCTTGGGGAGCCCAATACAGCTCGGATACTGGGGGTCCTCCTGCCCGATAGACTCATCTTT.

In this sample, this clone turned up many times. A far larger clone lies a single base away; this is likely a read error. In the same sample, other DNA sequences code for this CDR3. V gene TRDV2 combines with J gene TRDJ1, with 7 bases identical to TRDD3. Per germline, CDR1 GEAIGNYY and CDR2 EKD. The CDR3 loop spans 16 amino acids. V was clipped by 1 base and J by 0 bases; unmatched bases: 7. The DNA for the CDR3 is TGTGCCTGTGACACGGGGTACTGGGGTCACACCGATAAACTCATCTTT. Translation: CACDTGYWGHTDKLIF.

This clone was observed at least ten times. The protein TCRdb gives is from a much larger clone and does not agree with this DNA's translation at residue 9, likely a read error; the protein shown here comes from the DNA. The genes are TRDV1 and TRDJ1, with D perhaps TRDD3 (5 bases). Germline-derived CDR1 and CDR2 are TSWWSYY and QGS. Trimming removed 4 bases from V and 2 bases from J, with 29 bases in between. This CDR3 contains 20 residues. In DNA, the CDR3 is TGTGCTCTTGGGGCAATACCGGGGGGTTTAAAAGGGCGTAAGACCGATAAACTCATCTTT. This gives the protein CALGAIPGGLKGRKTDKLIF.

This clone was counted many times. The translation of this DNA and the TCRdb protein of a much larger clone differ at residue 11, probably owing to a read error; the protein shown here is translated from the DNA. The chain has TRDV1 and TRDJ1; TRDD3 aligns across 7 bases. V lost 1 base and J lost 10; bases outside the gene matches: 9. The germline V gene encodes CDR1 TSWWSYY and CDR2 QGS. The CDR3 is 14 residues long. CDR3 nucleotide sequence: TGTGCTCTTGGGGAACGGATCTGGGGGGCTAGACTCATCTTT. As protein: CALGERIWGARLIF.

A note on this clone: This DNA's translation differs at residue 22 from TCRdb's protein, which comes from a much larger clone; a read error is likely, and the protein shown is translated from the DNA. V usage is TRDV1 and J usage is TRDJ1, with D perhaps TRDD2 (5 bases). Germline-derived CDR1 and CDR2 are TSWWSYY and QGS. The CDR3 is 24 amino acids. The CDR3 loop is CALGVPVLYPTFPIFRAYTDKPIF. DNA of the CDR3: TGTGCTCTTGGGGTTCCTGTGCTGTATCCCACATTTCCGATATTTCGGGCATACACCGATAAACCCATCTTT.

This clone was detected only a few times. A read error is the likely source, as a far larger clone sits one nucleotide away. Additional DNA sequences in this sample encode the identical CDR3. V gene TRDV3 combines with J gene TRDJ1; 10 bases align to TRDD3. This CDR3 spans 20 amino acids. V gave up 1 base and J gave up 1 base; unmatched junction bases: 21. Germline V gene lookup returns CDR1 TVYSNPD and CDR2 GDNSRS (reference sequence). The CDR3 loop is CAFIFSTELGDPGATDKLIF. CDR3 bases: TGTGCCTTTATTTTCTCCACGGAACTGGGGGATCCAGGGGCCACCGATAAACTCATCTTT.

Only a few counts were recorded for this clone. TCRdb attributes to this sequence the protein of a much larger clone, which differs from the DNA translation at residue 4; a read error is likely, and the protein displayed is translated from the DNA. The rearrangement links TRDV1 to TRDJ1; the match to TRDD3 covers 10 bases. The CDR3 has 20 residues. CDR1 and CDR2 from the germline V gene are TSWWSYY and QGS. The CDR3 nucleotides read TGTGCTCTTGAGGAAAATTCCTGCGGCCTTCTCCTGTGGGGGATACAGAAACTCATCTTT. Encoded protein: CALEENSCGLLLWGIQKLIF.

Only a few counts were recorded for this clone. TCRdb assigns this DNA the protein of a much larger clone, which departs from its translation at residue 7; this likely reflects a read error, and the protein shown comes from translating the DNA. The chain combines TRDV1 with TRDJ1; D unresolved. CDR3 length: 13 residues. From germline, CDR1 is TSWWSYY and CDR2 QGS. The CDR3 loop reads CALGEVMHDKLIF. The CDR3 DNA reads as TGTGCTCTTGGGGAAGTAATGCACGATAAACTCATATTT.

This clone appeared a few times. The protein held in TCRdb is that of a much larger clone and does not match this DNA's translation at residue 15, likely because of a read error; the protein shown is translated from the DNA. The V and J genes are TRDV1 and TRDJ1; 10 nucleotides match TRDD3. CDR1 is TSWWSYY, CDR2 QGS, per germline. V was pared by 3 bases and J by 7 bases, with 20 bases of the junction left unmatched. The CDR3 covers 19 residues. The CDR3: CALGESPRTGGCNSGKLIF. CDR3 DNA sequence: TGTGCTCTTGGGGAGAGTCCTCGTACTGGGGGATGTAACTCCGGTAAACTCATCTTT.

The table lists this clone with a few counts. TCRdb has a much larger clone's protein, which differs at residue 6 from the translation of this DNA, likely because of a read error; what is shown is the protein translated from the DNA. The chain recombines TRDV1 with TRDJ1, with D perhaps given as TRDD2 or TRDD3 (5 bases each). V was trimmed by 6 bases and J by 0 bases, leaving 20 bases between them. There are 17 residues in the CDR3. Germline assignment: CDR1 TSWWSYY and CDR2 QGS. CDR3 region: CALGWVNTLQYTDKLIF. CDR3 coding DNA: TGTGCTCTTGGCTGGGTGAACACCCTTCAGTACACCGATAAACTCATCTTT.

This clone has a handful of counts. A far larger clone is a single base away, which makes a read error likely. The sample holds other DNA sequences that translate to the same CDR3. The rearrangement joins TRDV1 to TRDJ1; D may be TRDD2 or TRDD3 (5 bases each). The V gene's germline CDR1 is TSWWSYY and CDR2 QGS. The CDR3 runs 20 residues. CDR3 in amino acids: CALGELPFPLFHKYTDKLIF. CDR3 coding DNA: TGCGCTCTTGGGGAACTACCCTTTCCTTTATTTCATAAATACACCGATAAACTCATCTTT.

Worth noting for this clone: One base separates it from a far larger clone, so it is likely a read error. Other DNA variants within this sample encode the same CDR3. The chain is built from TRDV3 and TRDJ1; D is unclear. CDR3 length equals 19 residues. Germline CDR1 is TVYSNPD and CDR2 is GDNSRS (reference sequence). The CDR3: CAQSGPSPPPPRYTDKLIF. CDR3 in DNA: TGTGCCCAGTCAGGTCCCTCCCCTCCACCCCCGAGGTACACCGATAAACTCATCTTC.

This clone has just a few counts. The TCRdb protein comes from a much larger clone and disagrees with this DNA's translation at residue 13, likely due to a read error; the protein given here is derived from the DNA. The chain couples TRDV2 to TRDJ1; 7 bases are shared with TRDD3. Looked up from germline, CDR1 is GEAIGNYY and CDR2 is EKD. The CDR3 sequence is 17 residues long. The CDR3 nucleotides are TGTGCCTGTGACAACCGCCTACTGGGGTTTAACACCGAAAAACTCATCTTT. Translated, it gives CACDNRLLGFNTEKLIF.

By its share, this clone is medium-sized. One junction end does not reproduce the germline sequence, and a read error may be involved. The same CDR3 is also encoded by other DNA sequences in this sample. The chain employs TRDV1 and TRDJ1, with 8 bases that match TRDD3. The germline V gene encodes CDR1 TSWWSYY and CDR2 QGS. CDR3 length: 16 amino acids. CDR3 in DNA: TGTGCTCTTGCACACTGGGGGCCTCATGACCCCGATAAACTAATCTTT. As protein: CALAHWGPHDPDKLIF.